Presented here are 16 T cell receptor beta chains from one specimen sequenced in a study of shared clonotypes between healthy human individuals. Profiled with immunoSEQ multiplex PCR; TCRdb holds only in-frame clones, not every one. This table has about 680,000 clones, 92% appearing once. Naive CD8 isolation took CD45RO-negative cells positively selected for CCR7 and excluded terminally differentiated effector memory CD45RA+ cells. Sequenced sample: naive CD8+ T cells sorted from blood. Receptors originate from a man aged 25 to 40 in good health.

The chain carries TRBV27 and TRBJ1-1; no definite D call. This CDR3 has 12 amino acids. V was pared by 9 bases and J by 4 bases, with 12 bases between. CDR1 is MNHEY, CDR2 SMNVEV, per germline (reference sequence). As DNA, the CDR3 is TGTGCCAGTCTCGCGGGTGGCACTGAAGCTTTCTTT. Translated, it gives CASLAGGTEAFF.

This chain links TRBV4-2 with TRBJ1-1; no clear D gene. The germline V and J ends were trimmed by 0 bases and 6 bases, with 8 bases remaining between them. The CDR3 runs 13 residues. Looked up from germline, CDR1 is LGHNA and CDR2 is YNFKEQ. CDR3 in DNA: TGTGCCAGCAGCCAAGATGGGGTTCCTGAAGCTTTCTTT. It specifies CASSQDGVPEAFF.

Comment on this clone: The same CDR3 arises from other DNA sequences in this sample as well. The rearrangement links TRBV2 to TRBJ1-3, with D possibly being TRBD1 (5 bases). V was trimmed by 6 bases and J by 7 bases, leaving 10 bases between them. Germline CDR1 reads SNHLY; CDR2 reads FYNNEI. This CDR3 is built from 12 residues. CDR3 DNA: TGTGCCAGCAGGGGACGTCTCAACACCATATATTTT. Translating it yields CASRGRLNTIYF.

This CDR3 reads CASSQDEAGVAYEQYF. In DNA, the CDR3 is TGCGCCAGCAGCCAAGACGAGGCGGGAGTCGCCTACGAGCAGTACTTC. The rearrangement uses TRBV4-1 and TRBJ2-7; TRBD2 matches at 7 bases. Unmatched junction bases numbered 7, after V lost 0 bases and J lost 2 bases. The CDR3 extends over 16 amino acids. Germline assignment: CDR1 MGHRA and CDR2 YSYEKL.

This sequence joins TRBV5-4 and TRBJ1-1; 7 bases are a match to TRBD1. V lost 1 base and J lost 1; bases outside the gene matches: 1. Looked up from germline, CDR1 is SGHNT and CDR2 is YYREEE (reference sequence). The CDR3 extends over 14 amino acids. The CDR3 DNA is TGTGCCAGCAGCTTGAGACAGGGGAACACTGAAGCTTTCTTT. This gives the protein CASSLRQGNTEAFF.

In its sample, this clone was seen a few times. The chain links TRBV28 to TRBJ1-1; a weak D match, TRBD1 (5 bases). The CDR3 runs to 12 residues. Germline V gives CDR1 MDHEN, CDR2 SYDVKM. Between the trimmed V and J ends, which lost 3 bases and 7 bases, there was a span of 9 bases. The CDR3 protein is CASSLGRFEAFF. The CDR3 DNA sequence: TGTGCCAGCAGTTTGGGGCGGTTTGAAGCTTTCTTT.

V gene TRBV28 combines with J gene TRBJ2-2, with D perhaps assigned TRBD1 or TRBD2 (5 bases each). V lost 8 bases and J 5 bases, leaving 6 bases between the germline ends. Germline V gene data show CDR1 as MDHEN and CDR2 as SYDVKM. The CDR3 consists of 11 residues. CDR3 loop: CASWGTGELFF. CDR3 bases: TGTGCCAGCTGGGGGACCGGGGAGCTGTTTTTT.

The V gene is TRBV28, the J gene TRBJ1-5; D is unresolved. The CDR3 is made up of 16 amino acids. CDR1 is MDHEN and CDR2 is SYDVKM in the germline V gene. Between the trimmed V and J ends, which lost 2 bases and 0 bases, there was a span of 11 bases. The CDR3 region is CASSLVDARSNQPQHF. DNA for the CDR3: TGTGCCAGCAGTTTAGTAGACGCCCGTAGCAATCAGCCCCAGCATTTT. Full variable domain (outside the CDR3, taken from reference TRBV28 and TRBJ1-5): DVKVTQSSRYLVKRTGEKVFLECVQDMDHENMFWYRQDPGLGLRLIYFSYDVKMKEKGDIPEGYSVSREKKERFSLILESASTNQTSMYLCASSLVDARSNQPQHFGDGTRLSIL.

V usage is TRBV28 and J usage is TRBJ2-7; 10 positions match TRBD1. CDR1 and CDR2 (germline): MDHEN, SYDVKM. The CDR3 has 13 residues. The trim removed 8 bases at V and 2 bases at J, leaving 3 bases unmatched. CDR3 amino acids: CASSGQGPYEQYF. The CDR3 bases are TGTGCCAGCTCGGGACAGGGGCCCTACGAGCAGTACTTC. Using reference TRBV28 and TRBJ2-7 for the parts outside the CDR3, the full variable domain is DVKVTQSSRYLVKRTGEKVFLECVQDMDHENMFWYRQDPGLGLRLIYFSYDVKMKEKGDIPEGYSVSREKKERFSLILESASTNQTSMYLCASSGQGPYEQYFGPGTRLTVT.

V and J are TRBV28 and TRBJ2-3; no firm D call. The CDR3 length is 14 residues. The V and J ends lost 4 bases and 2 bases respectively, with 10 bases between them. Germline-derived CDR1 and CDR2 are MDHEN and SYDVKM. CDR3 protein: CASSSIENTDTQYF. The CDR3 DNA reads as TGTGCCAGCAGTTCCATTGAGAACACAGATACGCAGTATTTT.

The J gene is TRBJ2-7, the V gene TRBV6-1, with D maybe TRBD1 (6 bases). Germline values: CDR1 MNHNS, CDR2 SASEGT. Trimming took off 5 bases at V and 3 bases at J, with 14 bases between the two ends. The CDR3 contains 14 residues. The CDR3: CASSFRQVGYEQYF. DNA of the CDR3: TGTGCCAGCAGTTTCCGACAGGTTGGCTACGAGCAGTACTTC.

The V call is TRBV2, the J call TRBJ1-3; weak D call: TRBD1 (5 bases). Trimming left V 1 base short and J 4 bases short, with 8 bases between. The CDR3 loop spans 14 amino acids. Germline loops: CDR1 SNHLY, CDR2 FYNNEI. The chain's CDR3 is CASSEGPGGNTIYF. Written as DNA, the CDR3 is TGTGCCAGCAGTGAAGGGCCAGGGGGAAACACCATATATTTT.

The V and J genes are TRBV9 and TRBJ2-1; D gene unclear. The V end was cut by 1 base, the J end by 4 bases, with 6 bases between. The CDR3 spans 13 residues. Germline V gene sequence: CDR1 SGDLS, CDR2 YYNGEE. The CDR3 DNA reads TGTGCCAGCAGCGTAATGGATTACAATGAGCAGTTCTTC. Translation gives CASSVMDYNEQFF.

The chain recombines TRBV27 with TRBJ1-2, with D possibly matching TRBD1 (5 bases). V was clipped by 4 bases and J by 3 bases, with 9 bases between them. The CDR3 is 13 amino acids. The germline CDR1 and CDR2 sequences are MNHEY and SMNVEV (reference sequence). Here the CDR3 reads CASSSGPDYGYTF. The CDR3 nucleotides read TGTGCCAGCAGTTCGGGGCCAGACTATGGCTACACCTTC.

V usage is TRBV6-6 and J usage is TRBJ2-7; D ambiguous. The length of the CDR3 is 10 residues. The germline CDR1 and CDR2 sequences are MNHNY and SVGAGI (reference sequence). V lost 6 bases to trimming and J lost 1 base, with 1 base between them. The CDR3: CASRSYEQYF. Written as DNA, the CDR3 is TGTGCCAGCAGGTCCTACGAGCAGTACTTC.

This clone turned up a few times. V usage is TRBV28 and J usage is TRBJ1-5, with D perhaps TRBD1 (6 bases). The CDR3 contains 15 residues. The germline V gene has CDR1 MDHEN and CDR2 SYDVKM. The V gene lost 7 bases and the J gene lost 5 bases, with 18 bases spanning the gap. The CDR3 spells CASTPRRGGDQPQHF. CDR3 DNA: TGTGCCAGCACCCCTCGGAGAGGGGGAGATCAGCCCCAGCATTTT. The whole variable domain, filled in from reference TRBV28 and TRBJ1-5, reads DVKVTQSSRYLVKRTGEKVFLECVQDMDHENMFWYRQDPGLGLRLIYFSYDVKMKEKGDIPEGYSVSREKKERFSLILESASTNQTSMYLCASTPRRGGDQPQHFGDGTRLSIL.